The clone carrying this T cell receptor beta chain was counted once. As yet, its antigen is unknown. This sample is drawn from a study of cytomegalovirus exposure and HLA in healthy donors. Study observations and caveats: Both high specificity and high sensitivity reportedly marked the classifier's diagnosis of cytomegalovirus status. TCR beta chains numbering about 160 were designated cytomegalovirus-associated. Reportedly, HLA-A and HLA-B alleles of most subjects were accurately predicted from TCR beta. Sequencing artifact likely explains a cluster of highly shared sequence variants.

Germline trimming cut 0 bases from V and 0 bases from J; bases unmatched to any gene: 3. This CDR3 spans 17 amino acids. Germline CDR1 SNHLY, CDR2 FYNNEI. The study ran its PCR with 60 Vbeta and 13 Jbeta primers. Here immunoSEQ multiplex PCR was the method, and the copy in TCRdb shows in-frame clones only, minus some. Here the sample spans about 140,000 clones, around three quarters being singletons. This clonotype was sampled from a man aged 35-49 years in good health and CMV-seronegative. The gene calls are TRBV2 and TRBJ2-2, with 8 nucleotides matching TRBD2. What was sequenced was PBMCs. CDR3: CASSEAGRGANTGELFF. The CDR3 DNA is TGTGCCAGCAGTGAAGCTGGGCGGGGGGCGAACACCGGGGAGCTGTTTTTT.